This entry is about one TCR beta chain. The antigen it recognizes is unknown. No much larger clone is present one base from it, and per-base qualities are unavailable. Based on the germline V gene, the CDR1 and CDR2 sequences are KGHSH and LQKENI. The CDR3 measures 14 amino acids from cysteine to phenylalanine. This entry keeps only the CDR3 DNA: 42 bases, framed from base 1. V drops 6 bases and J drops 3 bases, leaving 15 bases in between. This sample was included in a study of control samples from healthy donors and cancer patients (dated by TCRdb to the early 2020s). To prepare the library, the immunoSEQ multiplex PCR assay was applied. Not all clones reach the TCRdb copy of this immuneACCESS table, which keeps in-frame sequences only. Checked studies attribute under half of the gap to unresolved V genes and leave the rest unexplained. The sample table contains some 120,000 clones; only one count was recorded for about 95% of them. The ten biggest clones cover 3.5% to 4% of the sample.

This receptor was obtained from a man aged 25-45 years in good health. Recombination joined TRBV18 with TRBJ2-7; TRBD2 could be the D gene, as 6 bases match. Sequenced material: blood. This receptor has the CDR3 CASSEGVIHYEQYF. In nucleotides, the sequence is TGTGCCAGCTCGGAGGGAGTAATTCACTACGAGCAGTACTTC.